These 18 T cell receptor beta chains were all obtained from the same sample, sequenced in a study of blood T cell repertoires in COVID-19. The assay was immunoSEQ multiplex PCR, and TCRdb's table has in-frame clones only and misses some. Among 210,000 or so clones listed, more than 80% were seen once. Input material: peripheral blood. The receptors were gathered from a woman aged 80 or older with COVID-19, enrolled during active disease.

The V call is TRBV5-6, the J call TRBJ1-3, with D possibly TRBD1 on 6 matching bases. This CDR3 contains 14 residues. CDR1 SGHDT and CDR2 YYEEEE come from the germline V gene. V was trimmed by 5 bases and J by 4 bases, leaving 13 bases between them. The CDR3 DNA is TGTGCCAGCAGTCCGAGGACAGTAGGAAACACCATATATTTT. Protein sequence: CASSPRTVGNTIYF.

The chain links TRBV3-1 (or the pseudogene TRBV3-2) to TRBJ1-6; D perhaps matches TRBD1 (5 bases). Trimming pared 4 bases from V and 7 bases from J, leaving 11 bases between. The germline gives CDR1 LGHDT, CDR2 YNNKEL (reference sequence). CDR3 size: 14 residues. CDR3 coding DNA: TGTGCCAGCAGCCCCGGGAGGGGAAATTCACCCCTCCACTTT. This sequence encodes CASSPGRGNSPLHF.

V gene TRBV5-6 combines with J gene TRBJ2-1, with D possibly being TRBD2 (6 bases). Germline-derived CDR1 and CDR2 are SGHDT and YYEEEE. This CDR3 has 13 amino acids. V was trimmed by 3 bases and J by 15 bases, leaving 19 bases between them. CDR3: CASSSGTGNRWFF. CDR3 nucleotides: TGTGCCAGCAGCTCCGGGACTGGGAACAGATGGTTCTTC.

This chain uses TRBV19 with TRBJ2-2; 7 nucleotides align to TRBD2. The CDR3 totals 15 residues. In germline, CDR1 is LNHDA, CDR2 SQIVND (reference sequence). The junction had 5 bases not matched to a gene; V was cut back by 3 bases and J by 4 bases. CDR3 sequence reads: CASSIVAGVTGELFF. CDR3 nucleotides: TGTGCCAGTAGTATCGTGGCGGGAGTCACCGGGGAGCTGTTTTTT.

The CDR3 nucleotides read TGTGCCAGCAGTTTAGGGGCAGGGGCCGGGGGCTACACCTTC. The encoded protein is CASSLGAGAGGYTF. The rearrangement joins TRBV28 to TRBJ1-2; TRBD1 might be the D (6 bases). V lost 2 bases and J 8 bases, leaving 15 bases between the germline ends. This CDR3 is built from 14 residues. The germline gives CDR1 MDHEN, CDR2 SYDVKM.

The chain uses TRBV3-1 (or the pseudogene TRBV3-2) and TRBJ2-1; TRBD1 might be the D (5 bases). CDR3 length equals 14 residues. V lost 0 bases and J lost 8, with 11 bases in between. Germline V CDR1 and CDR2: LGHDT, YNNKEL (reference sequence). The CDR3 loop reads CASSQDPGRDEQFF. CDR3 bases: TGTGCCAGCAGCCAAGATCCTGGCAGGGATGAGCAGTTCTTC.

The rearrangement joins TRBV5-5 to TRBJ2-1; tentatively, D is TRBD1 (5 bases). CDR3 size: 16 residues. Trimming took off 2 bases at V and 0 bases at J, with 12 bases between the two ends. Germline CDR1 is SGHKS and CDR2 is YYEKEE (reference sequence). In DNA, the CDR3 is TGTGCCAGCAGCTTCGAACAGGCCCGCTCCTACAATGAGCAGTTCTTC. Protein sequence: CASSFEQARSYNEQFF.

The V gene is TRBV2, the J gene TRBJ2-1, with D possibly being TRBD1 (6 bases). Deletions cut 4 bases from V and 9 bases from J, with 13 bases between. Looked up from germline, CDR1 is SNHLY and CDR2 is FYNNEI. CDR3 length: 13 residues. The CDR3 region has the DNA TGTGCCAGCAGTGTCAACGTACAGGGTGAGCAGTTCTTC. Its translation is CASSVNVQGEQFF.

The chain carries TRBV5-1 and TRBJ2-2, with 12 bases matching TRBD2. The germline gives CDR1 SGHRS, CDR2 YFSETQ. V shed 0 bases and J 6 bases; nucleotides not matched to a gene: 6. This CDR3 has 17 amino acids. CDR3 sequence: CASSLGARLAGAGELFF. CDR3 in DNA: TGCGCCAGCAGCTTGGGGGCCCGACTAGCGGGAGCCGGGGAGCTGTTTTTT.

This clone was observed once. Other DNA sequences of this sample code for an identical CDR3. The rearrangement uses TRBV3-1 (or the pseudogene TRBV3-2) and TRBJ2-3, with 10 bases aligning to TRBD2. V trimming: 1 base; J trimming: 5 bases; junction bases outside the gene matches: 3. CDR1 is LGHDT, CDR2 YNNKEL, per germline (reference sequence). The CDR3 totals 15 residues. CDR3 amino acids: CASSQGLAGGDTQYF. The CDR3 region has the DNA TGTGCCAGCAGCCAAGGTTTAGCGGGAGGAGATACGCAGTATTTT.

This clone was detected only once. J is TRBJ2-5 and V is TRBV6-4, with D perhaps TRBD2 (5 bases). CDR3 length: 14 residues. Trimming took 8 bases from V and 5 from J, leaving 18 bases between them. Germline assignment: CDR1 MRHNA and CDR2 SNTAGT. DNA of the CDR3: TGTGCCAGCGGAAGGACTGTTACCGGGGAGACCCAGTACTTC. Protein product: CASGRTVTGETQYF.

The genes are TRBV19 and TRBJ1-4; a weak D match, TRBD1 (6 bases). The V gene lost 7 bases and the J gene lost 6 bases, with 12 bases spanning the gap. The CDR3 runs to 13 residues. Germline V gene sequence: CDR1 LNHDA, CDR2 SQIVND (reference sequence). The CDR3 DNA sequence: TGTGCCAGTACCGGGCAGGGGTATGAAAAACTGTTTTTT. This sequence encodes CASTGQGYEKLFF. The whole variable domain, filled in from reference TRBV19 and TRBJ1-4, reads DGGITQSPKYLFRKEGQNVTLSCEQNLNHDAMYWYRQDPGQGLRLIYYSQIVNDFQKGDIAEGYSVSREKKESFPLTVTSAQKNPTAFYLCASTGQGYEKLFFGSGTQLSVL.

This chain connects TRBV3-1 (or the pseudogene TRBV3-2) to TRBJ2-1; D is possibly TRBD2 (6 bases). V lost 4 bases and J 10 bases, leaving 8 bases between the germline ends. CDR3 size: 11 residues. The V gene's germline CDR1 is LGHDT and CDR2 YNNKEL (reference sequence). The CDR3 sequence: CASSRTTEQFF. Here the CDR3 DNA reads TGTGCCAGCAGCCGGACTACAGAGCAGTTCTTC.

The rearrangement links TRBV9 to TRBJ1-1; no definite D call. Germline lookup yields CDR1 SGDLS and CDR2 YYNGEE. V was cut by 6 bases and J by 1 base, with 16 bases left in between. The CDR3 loop spans 15 amino acids. CDR3 sequence reads: CASTPFPSSNTEAFF. The CDR3 coding sequence is TGTGCCAGCACCCCCTTCCCCAGTTCGAACACTGAAGCTTTCTTT.

The V gene is TRBV7-2, the J gene TRBJ2-7; 7 bases are a match to TRBD1. Germline values: CDR1 SGHTA, CDR2 FQGNSA. Unmatched junction bases numbered 6, after V lost 4 bases and J lost 3 bases. There are 14 residues in the CDR3. The CDR3 reads CASSSTGPFYEQYF. The CDR3 bases are TGTGCCAGCAGCTCGACAGGGCCCTTCTACGAGCAGTACTTC.

In DNA form, the CDR3 reads TGTGCCAGTAGTATTTCCGCCGGGTATGGTAATTCACCCCTCCACTTT. Protein: CASSISAGYGNSPLHF. The gene calls are TRBV19 and TRBJ1-6; D not certain. The CDR3 covers 16 residues. V gave up 3 bases and J gave up 6 bases, with 15 bases separating them. Germline CDR1 reads LNHDA; CDR2 reads SQIVND (reference sequence).

CDR3 region: CASSLNTLKDTQYF. CDR3 bases: TGTGCCAGCAGCTTGAATACTTTGAAAGATACGCAGTATTTT. The chain has TRBV5-4 and TRBJ2-3; D gene unclear. The V gene's germline CDR1 is SGHNT and CDR2 YYREEE (reference sequence). The germline V and J ends were trimmed by 1 base and 5 bases, with 11 bases remaining between them. The CDR3 runs 14 residues.

The CDR3 spells CASSREATDTQYF. CDR3 DNA sequence: TGTGCCAGCAGCCGGGAGGCAACAGATACGCAGTATTTT. V and J are TRBV7-3 and TRBJ2-3; 7 nucleotides match TRBD2. The CDR3 is 13 amino acids. Germline assignment: CDR1 SGHTA and CDR2 FQGTGA. J lost 3 bases, V lost 5 bases, and 2 bases had no gene match.